The 28 T cell receptor beta chains below all came from one sample that was sequenced in a study of cytomegalovirus exposure and HLA in healthy donors. The PCR contained 60 Vbeta and 13 Jbeta primers. The method was immunoSEQ multiplex PCR; TCRdb's version includes in-frame clones alone and lacks a portion of them. The sample consists of about 130,000 clones, about 82% of them appearing once. The specimen sequenced was PBMCs. The source of these receptors is a boy aged 5-17 years in good health and CMV-seronegative.

The chain links TRBV7-2 to TRBJ2-7; 7 nucleotides line up with TRBD2. CDR3 length: 14 residues. Losses at the gene ends were 5 bases for V and 4 bases for J; bases not matched to a gene: 8. CDR1 is SGHTA and CDR2 is FQGNSA in the germline V gene. The CDR3 reads CASSQGGGSYEQYF. The CDR3 nucleotides read TGTGCCAGCAGCCAGGGTGGCGGGAGTTACGAGCAGTACTTC.

The chain uses TRBV4-2 and TRBJ2-7; D perhaps matches TRBD1 (5 bases). Between the trimmed V and J ends, which lost 0 bases and 1 base, there was a span of 7 bases. Germline values: CDR1 LGHNA, CDR2 YNFKEQ. The CDR3 loop spans 14 amino acids. Here the CDR3 DNA reads TGTGCCAGCAGCCAAGAGGGGCTTTCCTACGAGCAGTACTTC. Translating it yields CASSQEGLSYEQYF.

The count of this clone is one. The chain carries TRBV7-2 and TRBJ2-5; 8 bases line up with TRBD1. V lost 4 bases and J lost 5; bases outside the gene matches: 6. Per germline, CDR1 SGHTA and CDR2 FQGNSA. The CDR3 is 14 residues long. CDR3 sequence: CASSSTTGDETQYF. The DNA for the CDR3 is TGTGCCAGCAGCTCAACGACAGGGGACGAGACCCAGTACTTC.

Note on this clone: The junction differs from germline at one of its ends, possibly a read error. This chain links TRBV7-9 with TRBJ1-1; D is undetermined. CDR3 length: 14 amino acids. Per germline, CDR1 SEHNR and CDR2 FQNEAQ (reference sequence). This CDR3 is CSSSSEVFNTEAFF. The DNA of the CDR3 is TGTTCCAGCAGCTCGGAGGTGTTTAACACTGAAGCTTTCTTT.

The chain employs TRBV10-3 and TRBJ1-1; the D is unclear. The V gene lost 0 bases and the J gene lost 2 bases, with 13 bases spanning the gap. This CDR3 is 16 amino acids long. Germline V gene sequence: CDR1 ENHRY, CDR2 SYGVKD. The DNA of the CDR3 is TGTGCCATCAGTGAGTCGAATGGACGGGGAAACACTGAAGCTTTCTTT. Translated, it gives CAISESNGRGNTEAFF.

Written as DNA, the CDR3 is TGTGCCAGCAGCGGTATTCGAGAGACCCAGTACTTC. It specifies CASSGIRETQYF. This rearrangement joins TRBV9 to TRBJ2-5, with D hard to call. V was shortened by 3 bases and J by 4 bases, with 7 bases between the two germline ends. Germline loops: CDR1 SGDLS, CDR2 YYNGEE. The CDR3 has 12 residues.

This chain links TRBV2 with TRBJ1-4, with 8 positions matching TRBD1. With 5 bases clipped from V and 7 bases from J, the junction kept 6 bases outside the gene matches. The V gene's germline CDR1 is SNHLY and CDR2 FYNNEI. The CDR3 is 14 amino acids. DNA for the CDR3: TGTGCCAGCAGTACCGACAGGGGTAGTGAAAAACTGTTTTTT. This translates into CASSTDRGSEKLFF.

CDR3 coding DNA: TGTGCCATCAGTGAGTCGACGGAAGGGGGCACCTTC. Protein sequence: CAISESTEGGTF. The rearrangement links TRBV10-3 to TRBJ1-2; maybe TRBD1 (6 bases). Germline assignment: CDR1 ENHRY and CDR2 SYGVKD. V was trimmed by 0 bases and J by 13 bases, leaving 12 bases between them. The CDR3 loop spans 12 amino acids.

The count of this clone is one. J is TRBJ1-1 and V is TRBV10-1, with D hard to call. Per germline, CDR1 WNHNN and CDR2 SYGVQD (reference sequence). The CDR3 is made up of 12 amino acids. V was pared by 5 bases and J by 7 bases, with 11 bases between. The CDR3 region is CASSLTQLEAFF. The CDR3 coding sequence is TGCGCCAGCAGTCTAACACAGCTTGAAGCTTTCTTT.

V gene TRBV15 combines with J gene TRBJ2-7; perhaps TRBD1 as D (7 bases). This CDR3 comprises 15 residues. Germline values: CDR1 LNHNV, CDR2 YYDKDF (reference sequence). Trimming removed 1 base at V and 7 bases at J, with 17 bases between. The CDR3 bases are TGTGCCACCAGCAGAGTAGGGGACAGCGGGTGGGAGCAGTACTTC. It yields the protein CATSRVGDSGWEQYF.

V and J are TRBV5-1 and TRBJ1-4, with D unresolved. The V end lost 4 bases, the J end lost 8 bases, and 12 bases lay between the germline ends. The CDR3 is 13 residues long. Germline V gene lookup returns CDR1 SGHRS and CDR2 YFSETQ. The chain's CDR3 is CASSPREDEKLFF. CDR3 nucleotides: TGCGCCAGCAGCCCGCGGGAGGACGAAAAACTGTTTTTT. The full variable domain, its missing parts supplied by reference TRBV5-1 and TRBJ1-4, is KAGVTQTPRYLIKTRGQQVTLSCSPISGHRSVSWYQQTPGQGLQFLFEYFSETQRNKGNFPGRFSGRQFSNSRSEMNVSTLELGDSALYLCASSPREDEKLFFGSGTQLSVL.

The V gene is TRBV29-1, the J gene TRBJ2-1; D call uncertain. The V and J ends lost 6 bases and 0 bases respectively, with 3 bases between them. The germline V gene encodes CDR1 SQVTM and CDR2 ANQGSEA. The length of the CDR3 is 11 residues. The CDR3 sequence is CSVSSYNEQFF. The CDR3 coding sequence is TGCAGCGTCTCCTCCTACAATGAGCAGTTCTTC.

This rearrangement joins TRBV5-6 to TRBJ2-5, with a tentative D call TRBD2 (7 bases). Per the germline V gene, CDR1 is SGHDT and CDR2 is YYEEEE. The germline V and J ends were trimmed by 2 bases and 5 bases, with 19 bases remaining between them. There are 16 residues in the CDR3. CDR3 sequence (DNA): TGTGCCAGCAGCTTCCGGGGGGCCACAGGGAGCGAGACCCAGTACTTC. This encodes CASSFRGATGSETQYF.

V gene TRBV4-3 combines with J gene TRBJ2-2; 9 bases align to TRBD2. J gave up 6 bases and V 1 base, and 6 bases lay outside the gene matches. The CDR3 has 16 residues. The V gene's germline CDR1 is LGHNA and CDR2 YSLEER. CDR3 sequence (DNA): TGCGCCAGCAGCCAAGCCGCCGGGACTAGCTCCGGGGAGCTGTTTTTT. Protein product: CASSQAAGTSSGELFF.

This clone was observed a single time. The V gene is TRBV7-9, the J gene TRBJ2-6; 7 bases match TRBD1. V trimming: 3 bases; J trimming: 2 bases; junction bases outside the gene matches: 4. The germline V gene has CDR1 SEHNR and CDR2 FQNEAQ (reference sequence). The length of the CDR3 is 16 residues. CDR3 in amino acids: CASSFRGIAGANVLTF. The CDR3 nucleotides are TGTGCCAGCAGCTTCAGGGGGATCGCTGGGGCCAACGTCCTGACTTTC.

This chain connects TRBV7-6 to TRBJ2-7; 11 bases line up with TRBD1. CDR3 length: 19 residues. Per germline, CDR1 SGHVS and CDR2 FNYEAQ. V lost 5 bases to trimming and J lost 0 bases; unmatched junction nucleotides: 15. The CDR3 region has the DNA TGTGCCAGCAGCCCTACGACAGCGGGACAGGGGGGCGGCTCCTACGAGCAGTACTTC. Translating it yields CASSPTTAGQGGGSYEQYF.

The chain joins TRBV6-5 to TRBJ2-1; possibly TRBD2 for D (5 bases). CDR1 is MNHEY and CDR2 is SVGAGI in the germline V gene. This CDR3 has 14 amino acids. The V end lost 2 bases, the J end lost 6 bases, and 11 bases lay between the germline ends. CDR3 in amino acids: CASSYVRGSNEQFF. CDR3 coding DNA: TGTGCCAGCAGTTACGTTCGAGGGAGCAATGAGCAGTTCTTC.

This clone was seen more than once but under ten times. The chain links TRBV13 to TRBJ1-3, with TRBD1 matching over 8 bases. With 3 bases clipped from V and 0 bases from J, the junction kept 1 base outside the gene matches. Germline V CDR1 and CDR2: PRHDT, FYEKMQ (reference sequence). The CDR3 runs 15 residues. DNA of the CDR3: TGTGCCAGCAGCTTCGACAGGGGCTCTGGAAACACCATATATTTT. This sequence encodes CASSFDRGSGNTIYF.

In this sample, this clone turned up a few times. The rearrangement joins TRBV4-1 to TRBJ2-7; 7 nucleotides line up with TRBD2. The CDR3 has 14 residues. Germline V gives CDR1 MGHRA, CDR2 YSYEKL. V shed 7 bases, J shed 0 bases, and the junction held 6 bases outside the gene matches. The CDR3 loop is CASKIIAGSYEQYF. CDR3 DNA sequence: TGCGCCAGCAAGATTATAGCGGGCTCCTACGAGCAGTACTTC.

V is TRBV29-1 and J is TRBJ1-2; D might be TRBD1 (6 bases). Germline CDR1 and CDR2: SQVTM and ANQGSEA. V was cut by 7 bases and J by 5 bases, with 14 bases left in between. The CDR3 spans 12 residues. This chain's CDR3 is CSAYDRYYGYTF. CDR3 coding DNA: TGCAGCGCTTACGACAGGTATTATGGCTACACCTTC.

This clone was seen more than once but under ten times. This chain uses TRBV6-5 with TRBJ1-1; 10 bases are shared with TRBD1. The V gene's germline CDR1 is MNHEY and CDR2 SVGAGI. Germline trimming cut 7 bases from V and 5 bases from J; bases unmatched to any gene: 4. This CDR3 contains 13 residues. The CDR3 DNA reads as TGTGCCAGCAAAGACAGGGGGCGAACTGAAGCTTTCTTT. Amino acid sequence: CASKDRGRTEAFF.

As DNA, the CDR3 is TGCAGCGTGTCGACAGGGAGCACTGAAGCTTTCTTT. Translated, it gives CSVSTGSTEAFF. The chain couples TRBV29-1 to TRBJ1-1; TRBD1 matches at 7 bases. There are 12 residues in the CDR3. After removal of 6 bases from V and 4 bases from J, the junction contained 5 bases not matched to a gene. CDR1 is SQVTM, CDR2 ANQGSEA, per germline.

CDR3 protein: CASSLDSFEQFF. The CDR3 DNA sequence: TGTGCCAGCAGCTTAGACAGTTTTGAGCAGTTCTTC. The chain recombines TRBV7-9 with TRBJ2-1; D is undetermined. Germline lookup yields CDR1 SEHNR and CDR2 FQNEAQ (reference sequence). Trimming took 1 base from V and 9 from J, leaving 7 bases between them. The length of the CDR3 is 12 residues.

The chain employs TRBV19 and TRBJ1-1, with D tentatively TRBD1 (6 bases). The germline V gene has CDR1 LNHDA and CDR2 SQIVND (reference sequence). Trimming pared 6 bases from V and 5 bases from J, leaving 13 bases between. The CDR3 is 13 amino acids. Here the CDR3 reads CASSQLRGTEAFF. CDR3 coding DNA: TGTGCCAGTAGCCAGCTCAGGGGAACTGAAGCTTTCTTT.

The chain carries TRBV5-5 and TRBJ2-7; TRBD1 might be the D (6 bases). Germline V gene data show CDR1 as SGHKS and CDR2 as YYEKEE (reference sequence). The CDR3 length is 15 residues. V was pared by 1 base and J by 2 bases, with 13 bases between. The CDR3 DNA reads as TGTGCCAGCAGCTTGACTGGGGACAAGACCTACGAGCAGTACTTC. Translating it yields CASSLTGDKTYEQYF.

The J gene is TRBJ2-7, the V gene TRBV2; possibly TRBD2 for D (6 bases). The CDR3 spans 14 residues. V gave up 4 bases and J gave up 4 bases, with 14 bases separating them. Germline CDR1 is SNHLY and CDR2 is FYNNEI. This chain's CDR3 is CASSGAGLNYEQYF. CDR3 sequence (DNA): TGTGCCAGCAGTGGGGCGGGACTCAATTACGAGCAGTACTTC.

The J gene is TRBJ1-4, the V gene TRBV5-1; TRBD1 matches 10 bases. Germline values: CDR1 SGHRS, CDR2 YFSETQ. The CDR3 spans 14 residues. V lost 5 bases and J lost 6; bases outside the gene matches: 4. The CDR3 loop reads CASSPGTGDEKLFF. CDR3 sequence (DNA): TGCGCCAGCAGTCCAGGGACAGGGGATGAAAAACTGTTTTTT.

The gene calls are TRBV5-1 and TRBJ1-2; D remains unclear. This CDR3 comprises 15 residues. Germline CDR1 SGHRS, CDR2 YFSETQ. The germline V and J ends were trimmed by 4 bases and 2 bases, with 15 bases remaining between them. DNA of the CDR3: TGCGCCAGCAGCCCTGGGAGGGCTGTAAACTATGGCTACACCTTC. It translates to CASSPGRAVNYGYTF. Combining the CDR3 with reference TRBV5-1 and TRBJ1-2 gives the whole variable domain KAGVTQTPRYLIKTRGQQVTLSCSPISGHRSVSWYQQTPGQGLQFLFEYFSETQRNKGNFPGRFSGRQFSNSRSEMNVSTLELGDSALYLCASSPGRAVNYGYTFGSGTRLTVV.